A selection of T cell receptor beta chains follows, all from one sample in a study of identical twins. MiXCR, applied by TCRdb to the 5' RACE reads, yields one record per CDR3 protein. This table holds 1.5 million to 2 million distinct CDR3 sequences, around 29% found once. Sequenced material: cord blood. These receptors were taken from a newborn girl in good health. Both conserved end residues are part of each CDR3. The D gene is left open where the match is weak. Only some rows state a clone size, as once, few, many or a class for expanded clones.

CDR3 length | J gene | clone size | V gene | D gene | CDR3 DNA | CDR3 protein
13 | TRBJ2-7 | few | TRBV2 | TRBD2 | TGTGCCAGCACTTGGACTAGATCCTACGAGCAGTACTTC | CASTWTRSYEQYF
12 | TRBJ1-2 | many | TRBV29-1 | . | TGCAGCGTTGATACCTCGGGGTATGGCTACACCTTC | CSVDTSGYGYTF
14 | TRBJ2-1 | few | TRBV19 | . | TGTGCCAGTAGTCTCCCGGGACGGAACAATGAGCAGTTCTTC | CASSLPGRNNEQFF
14 | TRBJ2-7 | . | TRBV24-1 | . | TGTGCCACCAGTGACGGGACTCTTTACAATGAGCAGTACTTC | CATSDGTLYNEQYF
13 | TRBJ2-3 | few | TRBV7-2 | . | TGTGCCAGCAGCGCAGATCGCACAGATACGCAGTATTTT | CASSADRTDTQYF
15 | TRBJ2-3 | many | TRBV20-1 | . | TGCAGTGCTTTGCTAGCGTTACTTAGCACAGATACGCAGTATTTT | CSALLALLSTDTQYF
18 | TRBJ1-1 | . | TRBV20-1 | TRBD1 | TGCAGTGCTAGAGATACCGGGGCAGGGGGCGCTGGGAGCACTGAAGCTTTCTTT | CSARDTGAGGAGSTEAFF
15 | TRBJ2-7 | . | TRBV2 | TRBD2 | TGTGCCAGCAGTCCCCTGGGGGGACTAACCCACGAGCAGTACTTC | CASSPLGGLTHEQYF
15 | TRBJ2-1 | . | TRBV3-1 | . | TGTGCCAGCAGCCCCCTACTGAGCGGCTACGATGAGCAGTTCTTC | CASSPLLSGYDEQFF
15 | TRBJ2-1 | . | TRBV7-8 | TRBD2 | TGTGCCAGCAGCTCGACTAGCGGGAACTACAATGAGCAGTTCTTC | CASSSTSGNYNEQFF
16 | TRBJ2-3 | . | TRBV20-1 | TRBD2 | TGCAGTGCTAGAGTAGTAGCGGGAGGTCCGGGAGATACGCAGTATTTT | CSARVVAGGPGDTQYF
17 | TRBJ1-6 | . | TRBV7-2 | . | TGTGCCAGCAGCTTAGGTTTTGTGAGGGCATATAATTCACCCCTCCACTTT | CASSLGFVRAYNSPLHF
15 | TRBJ2-1 | few | TRBV20-1 | TRBD2 | TGCAGTGCTGTATTCGTAGCGGGAGTTAGGAATGAGCAGTTCTTC | CSAVFVAGVRNEQFF
14 | TRBJ1-5 | . | TRBV4-2 | TRBD1 | TGTGCCAGCAGCCTGACAGGGCCAGATCAGCCCCAGCATTTT | CASSLTGPDQPQHF
14 | TRBJ2-7 | . | TRBV29-1 | TRBD1 | TGCAGCGTAGTGGGGAGGACAGGGGGCTCCGAGCAGTACTTC | CSVVGRTGGSEQYF
17 | TRBJ2-1 | . | TRBV11-2 | TRBD2 | TGTGCCAGCAGCTTAGGGGTCTCGCGGGGGGTTACGGATGAGCAGTTCTTC | CASSLGVSRGVTDEQFF
15 | TRBJ2-7 | . | TRBV20-1 | TRBD2 | TGCAGTGCTCCCGATCTAGCGGGGGGCTACAATGAGCAGTACTTC | CSAPDLAGGYNEQYF
12 | TRBJ2-7 | . | TRBV4-1 | . | TGCGCCAGCAGCCAAGGAACGAGCGAGCAGTACTTC | CASSQGTSEQYF
15 | TRBJ1-6 | . | TRBV20-1 | TRBD1 | TGCAGTGCTAGACAACGGACAGGGGGCATTTCACCCCTCCACTTT | CSARQRTGGISPLHF
14 | TRBJ2-2 | . | TRBV5-1 | TRBD1 | TGCGCCAGCAGCTCCGGACAGGGGACCGGGGAGCTGTTTTTT | CASSSGQGTGELFF
13 | TRBJ1-5 | . | TRBV29-1 | . | TGCAGCGTCGCCCGGGGGTCTGGGCAGCCCCAGCATTTT | CSVARGSGQPQHF
14 | TRBJ1-5 | few | TRBV20-1 | TRBD1 | TGCAGTGCGCTACAGGGGAGCACAAATCAGCCCCAGCATTTT | CSALQGSTNQPQHF
14 | TRBJ2-7 | . | TRBV2 | . | TGTGCCAGCACAAGGCCAGGAACCACCTACGAGCAGTACTTC | CASTRPGTTYEQYF
13 | TRBJ2-1 | many | TRBV11-2 | TRBD2 | TGTGCCAGCAGGACTAGCGGGAACAATGAGCAGTTCTTC | CASRTSGNNEQFF
14 | TRBJ1-2 | . | TRBV28 | . | TGTGCCAGCAGTTTAGTTACAACTAACTATGGCTACACCTTC | CASSLVTTNYGYTF
15 | TRBJ1-1 | . | TRBV12-3/TRBV12-4 | . | TGTGCCAGCAGTTTTAGCCGAGGGTTAGGATTTGAAGCTTTCTTT | CASSFSRGLGFEAFF
15 | TRBJ2-5 | few | TRBV4-1 | TRBD2 | TGCGCCAGCAGCCCCATACTAGCGGGGGTTGAGACCCAGTACTTC | CASSPILAGVETQYF
13 | TRBJ1-1 | many | TRBV7-2 | . | TGTGCCAGCAGCTTAACCCTGAACACTGAAGCTTTCTTT | CASSLTLNTEAFF
14 | TRBJ2-2 | . | TRBV18 | . | TGTGCCAGTCGCCCCGGGACTCCCACCGGGGAGCTGTTTTTT | CASRPGTPTGELFF
14 | TRBJ2-1 | . | TRBV5-1 | TRBD2 | TGCGCCAGCCTTAAGACTAGCGGGGGTTATGAGCAGTTCTTC | CASLKTSGGYEQFF
12 | TRBJ2-7 | many | TRBV20-1 | . | TGCAGCGCCAAGACAGGTTCCTACGAGCAGTACTTC | CSAKTGSYEQYF
16 | TRBJ2-3 | few | TRBV5-1 | TRBD2 | TGCGCCAGCAGCTCGCAACTAGCGGGGGTAGTAGATACGCAGTATTTT | CASSSQLAGVVDTQYF
16 | TRBJ2-1 | few | TRBV4-1 | TRBD2 | TGCGCCAGCAGTCCAAACCGCGGGGGAGCCTACAATGAGCAGTTCTTC | CASSPNRGGAYNEQFF
14 | TRBJ1-2 | . | TRBV7-9 | . | TGTGCCAGCACCCTTAGCTCCCCTAACTATGGCTACACCTTC | CASTLSSPNYGYTF
14 | TRBJ2-7 | . | TRBV20-1 | TRBD2 | TGCAGTGCTAGTCCGGGACTAGCGGGCCACGAGCAGTACTTC | CSASPGLAGHEQYF
14 | TRBJ2-3 | . | TRBV28 | TRBD1 | TGTGCCAGCAGTGTAGATACAGGGGGAGATACGCAGTATTTT | CASSVDTGGDTQYF
14 | TRBJ2-4 | many | TRBV10-3 | . | TGTGCCATCAGTGAGTCATTCCTAGACGCTCGGGAGTACTTC | CAISESFLDAREYF
14 | TRBJ2-7 | . | TRBV9 | . | TGTGCCAGCAGCGTCGGACCCAGCACCTACGAGCAGTACTTC | CASSVGPSTYEQYF
13 | TRBJ2-4 | few | TRBV3-1 | . | TGTGCCAGCAGCCCGACTCTAGAGGACATTCAGTACTTC | CASSPTLEDIQYF
11 | TRBJ1-2 | once | TRBV30 | . | TGTGCCTGGAGTGCAGGGATCGGCTACACCTTC | CAWSAGIGYTF
16 | TRBJ2-3 | . | TRBV27 | TRBD2 | TGTGCCAGCACCTTAGCGGGACCTACTAGCACAGATACGCAGTATTTT | CASTLAGPTSTDTQYF
14 | TRBJ1-6 | . | TRBV6-1 | . | TGTGCCAGCACCACCGAGGGGGACATTTCACCCCTCCACTTT | CASTTEGDISPLHF
14 | TRBJ2-1 | . | TRBV28 | . | TGTGCCAGCAGTCCCCCCCCTCAGGTGAATGAGCAGTTCTTC | CASSPPPQVNEQFF
15 | TRBJ2-7 | . | TRBV20-1 | TRBD2 | TGCAGTGCTAGAGACAGGACTAGCCTACCCTACGAGCAGTACTTC | CSARDRTSLPYEQYF
12 | TRBJ2-7 | many | TRBV27 | . | TGTGCCAGCAGTTTAATCGGTTCCGAGCAGTACTTC | CASSLIGSEQYF
13 | TRBJ2-5 | . | TRBV30 | . | TGTGCCTGGAGTGGGGGGGTGCGGGAGACCCAGTACTTC | CAWSGGVRETQYF
13 | TRBJ2-5 | few | TRBV7-2 | . | TGTGCCAGCATCCTTCAGGTTGGGGAGACCCAGTACTTC | CASILQVGETQYF
15 | TRBJ1-4 | few | TRBV3-1 | . | TGTGCCAGCAGCCAAGACCCGTGGGGTAATGAAAAACTGTTTTTT | CASSQDPWGNEKLFF
17 | TRBJ2-3 | . | TRBV4-2 | TRBD2 | TGTGCCAGCAGCCCCGCAGTAGCGGGAGTAAGGGGAGATACGCAGTATTTT | CASSPAVAGVRGDTQYF
18 | TRBJ2-7 | . | TRBV10-3 | TRBD2 | TGTGCCATCAGTGAGTCGGGGACTAGCGGCAGAAGCTCCTACGAGCAGTACTTC | CAISESGTSGRSSYEQYF
12 | TRBJ2-1 | many | TRBV29-1 | . | TGCAGCGGGGGACCGCCACTCAATGAGCAGTTCTTC | CSGGPPLNEQFF
15 | TRBJ2-3 | . | TRBV7-2 | TRBD2 | TGTGCCAGCAGCTTTGGCGGGAGGGGTTCAGATACGCAGTATTTT | CASSFGGRGSDTQYF
16 | TRBJ2-1 | few | TRBV20-1 | TRBD2 | TGCAGTGCTAGCCGAAAAATGGGACTAGGCTACAATGAGCAGTTCTTC | CSASRKMGLGYNEQFF
13 | TRBJ2-7 | . | TRBV20-1 | . | TGCAGTGCTAGCCAAGGTGGTGTCTACGAGCAGTACTTC | CSASQGGVYEQYF
14 | TRBJ2-7 | . | TRBV12-3/TRBV12-4 | TRBD2 | TGTGCCAGTCGAGGGACTAGCGGCCCCTACGAGCAGTACTTC | CASRGTSGPYEQYF
16 | TRBJ2-6 | . | TRBV10-3 | . | TGTGCCATCAGTGAGGGGGCACACTCTGGGGCCAACGTCCTGACTTTC | CAISEGAHSGANVLTF
14 | TRBJ2-1 | once | TRBV19 | TRBD2 | TGTGCCAGTAGTATTACTAGCGGCTACAATGGGCAGTTCTTC | CASSITSGYNGQFF
14 | TRBJ2-5 | . | TRBV20-1 | TRBD2 | TGCAGTGCTAGCCTGACTAGCGGGCAAGAGACCCAGTACTTC | CSASLTSGQETQYF
16 | TRBJ1-1 | few | TRBV5-1 | TRBD1 | TGCGCCAGCAGCCTTAACTCCGGGACAGGGGGCTTTGAAGCTTTCTTT | CASSLNSGTGGFEAFF